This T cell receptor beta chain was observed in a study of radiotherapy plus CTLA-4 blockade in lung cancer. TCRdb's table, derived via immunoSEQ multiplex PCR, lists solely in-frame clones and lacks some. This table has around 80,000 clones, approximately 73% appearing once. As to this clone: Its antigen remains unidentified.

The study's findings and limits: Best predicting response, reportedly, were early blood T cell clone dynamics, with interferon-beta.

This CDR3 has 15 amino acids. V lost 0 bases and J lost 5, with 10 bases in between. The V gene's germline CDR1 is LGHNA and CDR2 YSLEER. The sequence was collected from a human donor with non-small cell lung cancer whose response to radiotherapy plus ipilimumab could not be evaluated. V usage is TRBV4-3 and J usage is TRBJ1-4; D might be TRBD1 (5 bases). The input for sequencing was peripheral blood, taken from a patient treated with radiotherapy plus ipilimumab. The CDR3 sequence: CASSQDTGINEKLFF. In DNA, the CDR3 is TGCGCCAGCAGCCAAGATACAGGTATCAATGAAAAACTGTTTTTT.